These 29 T cell receptor beta chains originate from one sample sequenced in a study of shared clonotypes between healthy human individuals. Sequencing used immunoSEQ multiplex PCR; TCRdb keeps in-frame clones, though not all of them. The table records 2 million to 2.5 million clones, approximately 93% of them present only once. The sample comprised naive CD4+ T cells from PBMCs. Subset here: CD45RA+ positively selected. All receptors come from a man younger than 35 in good health. Some clones in this sample may be carry-over from other donors' samples.

This sequence joins TRBV7-9 and TRBJ2-1; 11 positions match TRBD2. This CDR3 is 19 amino acids long. The trim removed 6 bases at V and 6 bases at J, leaving 19 bases unmatched. Germline assignment: CDR1 SEHNR and CDR2 FQNEAQ (reference sequence). The chain's CDR3 is CASSSVEVAGGPRGNEQFF. As DNA, the CDR3 is TGTGCCAGCAGTTCGGTGGAGGTAGCGGGAGGGCCAAGGGGCAATGAGCAGTTCTTC.

About this clone itself: Other DNA sequences in this specimen translate into the identical CDR3. The rearrangement joins TRBV28 to TRBJ2-7, with D hard to call. CDR1 is MDHEN, CDR2 SYDVKM, per germline. Trimming pared 2 bases from V and 0 bases from J, leaving 8 bases between. The CDR3 is 14 amino acids. CDR3 sequence: CASSLVQSSYEQYF. The DNA for the CDR3 is TGTGCCAGCAGTTTAGTACAGAGCTCCTACGAGCAGTACTTC. Based on the CDR3 plus reference TRBV28 and TRBJ2-7, the full variable domain is DVKVTQSSRYLVKRTGEKVFLECVQDMDHENMFWYRQDPGLGLRLIYFSYDVKMKEKGDIPEGYSVSREKKERFSLILESASTNQTSMYLCASSLVQSSYEQYFGPGTRLTVT.

The chain joins TRBV19 to TRBJ2-7; 7 bases match TRBD1. Germline CDR1 and CDR2: LNHDA and SQIVND (reference sequence). CDR3 length: 15 residues. The ends lost 6 bases at V and 0 bases at J; junction bases unmatched: 8. The CDR3 protein is CASRETGMSSYEQYF. In DNA, the CDR3 is TGTGCCAGTAGGGAGACAGGGATGAGCTCCTACGAGCAGTACTTC.

This rearrangement joins TRBV5-4 to TRBJ2-5, with 9 bases lining up with TRBD1. Germline CDR1 SGHNT, CDR2 YYREEE (reference sequence). V shed 3 bases and J 5 bases; nucleotides not matched to a gene: 8. The CDR3 totals 15 residues. DNA of the CDR3: TGTGCCAGCAGCTGGAGGACAGGGGTAGGGGAGACCCAGTACTTC. Translation gives CASSWRTGVGETQYF. The whole variable domain, filled in from reference TRBV5-4 and TRBJ2-5, reads ETGVTQSPTHLIKTRGQQVTLRCSSQSGHNTVSWYQQALGQGPQFIFQYYREEENGRGNFPPRFSGLQFPNYSSELNVNALELDDSALYLCASSWRTGVGETQYFGPGTRLLVL.

The rearrangement joins TRBV25-1 to TRBJ2-7; 7 nucleotides agree with TRBD2. V was pared by 2 bases and J by 2 bases, with 0 bases of the junction left unmatched. The CDR3 covers 13 residues. The germline CDR1 and CDR2 sequences are MGHDK and SYGVNS. The CDR3, as DNA: TGTGCCAGCAGTGAAGCGGGAGCCTACGAGCAGTACTTC. It translates to CASSEAGAYEQYF.

The rearrangement links TRBV6-5 to TRBJ1-1; possible D gene TRBD1, 6 bases. Trimming cost V 0 bases and J 6 bases, with 14 bases left between them. The CDR3 is 15 residues long. Per germline, CDR1 MNHEY and CDR2 SVGAGI. The CDR3 protein is CASSYSGTLLSEAFF. CDR3 in DNA: TGTGCCAGCAGTTACTCCGGGACACTGTTGTCTGAAGCTTTCTTT.

The J gene is TRBJ1-4, the V gene TRBV19, with a possible D match to TRBD1 (6 bases). With 4 bases removed from V and 2 bases from J, the gap between germline ends came to 11 bases. Germline CDR1 is LNHDA and CDR2 is SQIVND (reference sequence). The CDR3 runs 15 residues. The CDR3, as DNA: TGTGCCAGTAGTAACTACAGGGTCACTAATGAAAAACTGTTTTTT. Translating gives CASSNYRVTNEKLFF.

The chain recombines TRBV28 with TRBJ2-3; 10 bases are shared with TRBD2. Germline trimming cut 3 bases from V and 0 bases from J; bases unmatched to any gene: 6. The CDR3 runs 17 residues. Germline CDR1 and CDR2: MDHEN and SYDVKM. The CDR3 loop is CASSLDRTSGSTDTQYF. For the CDR3, the DNA is TGTGCCAGCAGTTTGGATCGGACTAGCGGAAGCACAGATACGCAGTATTTT.

The chain employs TRBV5-6 and TRBJ2-3; 9 nucleotides match TRBD1. V gave up 4 bases and J gave up 2 bases; unmatched junction bases: 5. CDR3 length: 15 amino acids. Germline assignment: CDR1 SGHDT and CDR2 YYEEEE. The DNA for the CDR3 is TGTGCCAGCAGCCCGGACAGGGGTTACACAGATACGCAGTATTTT. Protein: CASSPDRGYTDTQYF.

The chain has TRBV7-2 and TRBJ1-2; perhaps TRBD1 as D (5 bases). Trimming shortened V by 5 bases and J by 8 bases, and 12 bases separated the two germline ends. Germline values: CDR1 SGHTA, CDR2 FQGNSA. This CDR3 has 12 amino acids. The CDR3 nucleotides read TGTGCCAGCAGCCCGAATACAGGCGGCTACACCTTC. This encodes CASSPNTGGYTF.

J is TRBJ1-1 and V is TRBV7-9, with D uncertain. CDR3 length equals 15 residues. Trimming took off 1 base at V and 5 bases at J, with 14 bases between the two ends. CDR1 is SEHNR and CDR2 is FQNEAQ in the germline V gene (reference sequence). Written as DNA, the CDR3 is TGTGCCAGCAGCTTAGATGCAGGCGGGAGGACTGAAGCTTTCTTT. The encoded protein is CASSLDAGGRTEAFF.

The J gene is TRBJ2-1, the V gene TRBV29-1; weak D call: TRBD2 (7 bases). Trimming pared 4 bases from V and 11 bases from J, leaving 15 bases between. CDR3 length: 12 amino acids. CDR1 is SQVTM, CDR2 ANQGSEA, per germline. CDR3 amino acids: CSVVPPGGQQFF. The DNA of the CDR3 is TGCAGCGTTGTCCCCCCCGGGGGGCAGCAGTTCTTC.

V usage is TRBV9 and J usage is TRBJ1-1, with TRBD1 identical over 10 bases. The CDR3 is 15 residues long. Germline CDR1 is SGDLS and CDR2 is YYNGEE. Losses at the gene ends were 3 bases for V and 4 bases for J; bases not matched to a gene: 6. CDR3 sequence reads: CASSGPTGGVTEAFF. The CDR3 DNA follows: TGTGCCAGCAGCGGTCCGACAGGGGGCGTCACTGAAGCTTTCTTT.

This chain uses TRBV28 with TRBJ1-6, with TRBD1 matching 7 bases. Unmatched junction bases numbered 4, after V lost 4 bases and J lost 7 bases. The CDR3 spans 14 residues. Germline CDR1 is MDHEN and CDR2 is SYDVKM. The CDR3 loop reads CASSSGQTNSPLHF. For the CDR3, the DNA is TGTGCCAGCAGTTCGGGACAGACAAATTCACCCCTCCACTTT.

This chain's CDR3 is CASSHGTSGLVYNEQFF. The CDR3 region has the DNA TGCGCCAGCAGCCACGGGACTAGCGGGTTGGTCTACAATGAGCAGTTCTTC. The chain couples TRBV5-1 to TRBJ2-1; 12 bases are a match to TRBD2. J gave up 3 bases and V 4 bases, and 8 bases lay outside the gene matches. The V gene's germline CDR1 is SGHRS and CDR2 YFSETQ. This CDR3 spans 17 amino acids.

The chain recombines TRBV25-1 with TRBJ1-1; no firm D call. Trimming left V 0 bases short and J 11 bases short, with 13 bases between. The CDR3 runs 13 residues. CDR1 and CDR2 from the germline V gene are MGHDK and SYGVNS. The CDR3 reads CASSEYERAKAFF. The CDR3, as DNA: TGTGCCAGCAGTGAATACGAGAGGGCTAAGGCTTTCTTT.

CDR3 in DNA: TGTGCCAGCAGTTACGGGGACAGGGTTACTGAAGCTTTCTTT. The encoded protein is CASSYGDRVTEAFF. J is TRBJ1-1 and V is TRBV6-6; TRBD1 agrees at 9 bases. The germline V gene encodes CDR1 MNHNY and CDR2 SVGAGI (reference sequence). The CDR3 spans 14 residues. V shed 2 bases and J 5 bases; nucleotides not matched to a gene: 3.

The V gene is TRBV21-1, the J gene TRBJ1-2; the listed D gene, TRBD1, was not tested against the DNA. TRBV21-1 is a listed pseudogene. The CDR3 has 15 amino acids. The CDR3 region is CASSKRLWTGYGYTF. The CDR3 region has the DNA TGTGCCAGCAGCAAAAGATTATGGACAGGGTATGGCTACACCTTC.

As for this clone: Other DNA sequences in the sample encode the same CDR3. The J gene is TRBJ2-1, the V gene TRBV9; 10 nucleotides align to TRBD1. This CDR3 region has 14 residues. With 4 bases clipped from V and 7 bases from J, the junction kept 5 bases outside the gene matches. The germline gives CDR1 SGDLS, CDR2 YYNGEE. CDR3 amino acids: CASSPGQGDNEQFF. The DNA of the CDR3 is TGTGCCAGCAGCCCAGGACAGGGGGATAATGAGCAGTTCTTC.

The chain recombines TRBV15 with TRBJ1-2; 7 bases fit TRBD1. The length of the CDR3 is 13 residues. The V and J ends lost 3 bases and 3 bases, in that order; junction bases with no gene match: 1. Per the germline V gene, CDR1 is LNHNV and CDR2 is YYDKDF (reference sequence). CDR3 coding DNA: TGTGCCACCAGCAGTCAGGGGGACTATGGCTACACCTTC. It encodes CATSSQGDYGYTF.

The genes are TRBV28 and TRBJ2-6, with 7 bases identical to TRBD1. Germline assignment: CDR1 MDHEN and CDR2 SYDVKM. With V trimmed by 5 bases and J by 4 bases, 8 bases remained unmatched. The CDR3 is 16 residues long. The chain's CDR3 is CASSANTGAGANVLTF. The CDR3 nucleotides are TGTGCCAGCAGTGCCAACACAGGGGCCGGGGCCAACGTCCTGACTTTC. Looking up the rest from reference TRBV28 and TRBJ2-6 gives the full variable domain: DVKVTQSSRYLVKRTGEKVFLECVQDMDHENMFWYRQDPGLGLRLIYFSYDVKMKEKGDIPEGYSVSREKKERFSLILESASTNQTSMYLCASSANTGAGANVLTFGAGSRLTVL.

The rearrangement links TRBV7-8 to TRBJ1-4, with D hard to call. The CDR3 spans 16 residues. The V gene's germline CDR1 is SGHVS and CDR2 FQNEAQ. Trimming removed 0 bases from V and 0 bases from J, with 8 bases in between. Written as DNA, the CDR3 is TGTGCCAGCAGCTTAGCCGTCTCAGCAACTAATGAAAAACTGTTTTTT. Protein sequence: CASSLAVSATNEKLFF.

The chain couples TRBV4-2 to TRBJ1-4, with 9 nucleotides matching TRBD1. The CDR3 length is 17 residues. The V segment lost 3 bases and the J segment 3 bases; nucleotides outside the gene matches: 8. Per germline, CDR1 LGHNA and CDR2 YNFKEQ. The CDR3 coding sequence is TGTGCCAGCAGCCAGGTTGGACAGGGGAGGTCTAATGAAAAACTGTTTTTT. It translates to CASSQVGQGRSNEKLFF.

The chain employs TRBV5-1 and TRBJ1-2; no definite D call. This CDR3 is built from 14 residues. V lost 4 bases and J lost 3, with 13 bases in between. Germline V CDR1 and CDR2: SGHRS, YFSETQ. The chain's CDR3 is CASSTDRGYYGYTF. DNA for the CDR3: TGCGCCAGCAGCACAGATCGAGGGTACTATGGCTACACCTTC.

Concerning this clone itself: The sample contains more than one DNA sequence encoding this CDR3. The rearrangement links TRBV18 to TRBJ2-7, with D unclear. The CDR3 consists of 13 residues. Per the germline V gene, CDR1 is KGHSH and CDR2 is LQKENI. Trimming pared 1 base from V and 1 base from J, leaving 5 bases between. In nucleotides, the CDR3 is TGTGCCAGCTCACCACAGGGTTCCTACGAGCAGTACTTC. Protein sequence: CASSPQGSYEQYF.

J is TRBJ2-2 and V is TRBV29-1; 7 nucleotides align to TRBD1. CDR1 SQVTM and CDR2 ANQGSEA come from the germline V gene. The junction had 8 bases not matched to a gene; V was cut back by 6 bases and J by 1 base. The CDR3 spans 15 residues. The CDR3 spells CSVRNRGQNTGELFF. DNA for the CDR3: TGCAGCGTACGCAACAGGGGCCAGAACACCGGGGAGCTGTTTTTT.

This chain connects TRBV28 to TRBJ2-7; D is perhaps TRBD2 (6 bases). CDR1 is MDHEN and CDR2 is SYDVKM in the germline V gene. Trimming pared 8 bases from V and 2 bases from J, leaving 16 bases between. CDR3 length equals 14 residues. This chain's CDR3 is CASGTAGRTYEQYF. The CDR3 DNA follows: TGTGCCAGCGGAACGGCGGGACGGACCTACGAGCAGTACTTC.

This clone was seen a single time. The CDR3 DNA reads as TGTGCCAGCAGCCAAAGACTAAGCACAGATACGCAGTATTTT. It codes for CASSQRLSTDTQYF. This chain joins TRBV7-2 and TRBJ2-3, with D possibly TRBD2 on 5 matching bases. Trimming removed 5 bases at V and 0 bases at J, with 9 bases between. The CDR3 is 14 residues long. Germline V lookup: CDR1 SGHTA, CDR2 FQGNSA.

In its sample, this clone was seen a few times. Distinct nucleotide sequences in the sample also encode this CDR3. The CDR3 sequence: CASSLGGSTDTQYF. The CDR3 DNA reads as TGTGCCAGCAGCTTGGGGGGGAGCACAGATACGCAGTATTTT. The V call is TRBV11-3, the J call TRBJ2-3; TRBD2 aligns across 7 bases. The CDR3 contains 14 residues. Germline values: CDR1 SGHNT, CDR2 YENEEA. J lost 0 bases, V lost 3 bases, and 0 bases had no gene match. Full variable domain (missing parts from reference TRBV11-3 and TRBJ2-3): EAGVVQSPRYKIIEKKQPVAFWCNPISGHNTLYWYLQNLGQGPELLIRYENEEAVDDSQLPKDRFSAERLKGVDSTLKIQPAELGDSAVYLCASSLGGSTDTQYFGPGTRLTVL.